This T cell receptor (beta chain) was sequenced in a study of molecular identifiers for immune sequencing clone quantification. Study results and limitations: Spiked Jurkat TCR RNA equivalent to one cell reportedly surfaced among some 1 million naive cells.

The sorting of naive CD8 T cells used the CD8+CD4-CCR7+CD45RA+ phenotype. CDR3 size: 14 residues. Germline values: CDR1 MNHEY, CDR2 SMNVEV (reference sequence). With 3 bases removed from V and 4 bases from J, the gap between germline ends came to 10 bases. This clonotype has ten or more counts. Its specificity is not known. TCRdb passed the PCR reads through MiXCR, listing each CDR3 protein once. The sample has about 640,000 distinct CDR3 sequences; around 20% are singletons. Source material: naive CD8+ T cells from blood, with Jurkat cell RNA spiked in. Subset: FACS-sorted CD8+CD4-CCR7+CD45RA+ naive T cells. The chain uses TRBV27 and TRBJ1-5; D is perhaps TRBD1 (5 bases). The receptor was derived from a human donor in good health. Some libraries in this study had Jurkat cell RNA spiked in. The CDR3 DNA reads TGTGCCAGCAGTTTGAACCAGGGAAATCAGCCCCAGCATTTT. This translates into CASSLNQGNQPQHF.